This T cell receptor beta chain emerged from a study of blood T cell repertoires in COVID-19. On the study more broadly: COVID-19 samples, acute and convalescent, were from the United States, Italy and Spain.

The data were produced by immunoSEQ multiplex PCR, yet TCRdb's version contains in-frame clones alone and is incomplete. Counted here are under 300,000 clones, 70% to 90% occurring once; the ten biggest clones make up about 1%. The receptor was isolated from a woman aged 40 to 50 who had recovered from COVID-19. The sequencing sample was made of peripheral blood.

The CDR3: CASSLVGVDTQYF. As DNA, the CDR3 is TGTGCCAGCAGCTTAGTAGGGGTAGATACGCAGTATTTT. The rearrangement joins TRBV7-9 to TRBJ2-3; a possible D gene is TRBD1 (5 bases). This CDR3 region has 13 residues. CDR1 SEHNR and CDR2 FQNEAQ come from the germline V gene (reference sequence). V was pared by 1 base and J by 5 bases, with 7 bases between.